The entry below describes one TCR beta chain. The data derive from a study of CD8+ T cells in alopecia areata. For the study at large: Treated individuals took tofacitinib by mouth, 5 to 10 mg twice daily. Treated patients received severity scores based on the percentage of scalp area affected.

Specified treatment: oral pan-JAK inhibitor, 5-10 mg twice daily. The sorting of PBMCs gave CD4+ and CD8+ T cells. From germline, CDR1 is SGHRS and CDR2 YFSETQ. V gave up 3 bases and J gave up 3 bases; unmatched junction bases: 8. This CDR3 has 16 residues. RNA was isolated and reverse transcribed to cDNA, the sequencing template. Generated by immunoSEQ multiplex PCR, the TCRdb table keeps only in-frame clones and is missing some. The sample holds 180,000 or so clones, 45% to 60% seen once. V gene TRBV5-1 combines with J gene TRBJ1-3; 8 bases match TRBD1. The clonotype comes from a human donor with alopecia areata. Source: CD8+ T cells sorted from blood, taken around week 54, from a patient treated with tofacitinib. The CDR3 is CASSSGPTGVGNTIYF. The CDR3 DNA reads TGCGCCAGCAGCTCCGGACCGACAGGGGTTGGAAACACCATATATTTT.